Each of the 15 T cell receptor beta chains below was sequenced from the same sample in a study of a mutant IDH1 vaccine in newly diagnosed glioma. Sequencing was performed with immunoSEQ multiplex PCR; in TCRdb, only in-frame clones are kept and a portion is missing. This table holds roughly 71,000 clones, around 86% found once. Stated time point: baseline, week 1 (first vaccination visit). Specified treatment: pre-vaccination baseline after standard-of-care therapy. The sample was PBMCs, taken from a glioma patient treated with radiotherapy, temozolomide or both. The receptors originated from a man aged 30 to 39 with glioma.

The genes are TRBV28 and TRBJ2-2; TRBD2 agrees at 11 bases. Trimming took 0 bases from V and 7 from J; bases not matched to a gene: 4. From germline, CDR1 is MDHEN and CDR2 SYDVKM. The CDR3 runs to 16 residues. The chain's CDR3 is CASSLWASGGHGELFF. The CDR3 coding sequence is TGTGCCAGCAGTTTATGGGCTAGCGGGGGGCACGGGGAGCTGTTTTTT.

The gene calls are TRBV5-1 and TRBJ1-1, with D perhaps matching TRBD1 (5 bases). The CDR3 is 13 amino acids. Germline lookup yields CDR1 SGHRS and CDR2 YFSETQ. Trimming stripped 4 bases from V and 5 bases from J, with 12 bases between. The CDR3 protein is CASSTHGGTEAFF. The CDR3 DNA reads TGCGCCAGCAGCACCCACGGGGGTACTGAAGCTTTCTTT.

The chain is built from TRBV6-5 and TRBJ1-4; D gene uncertain. This CDR3 has 13 residues. Trimming took 5 bases from V and 7 from J, leaving 11 bases between them. The germline gives CDR1 MNHEY, CDR2 SVGAGI. CDR3 loop: CASSTLWGEKLFF. The DNA for the CDR3 is TGTGCCAGCAGTACCCTGTGGGGTGAAAAACTGTTTTTT.

This chain joins TRBV18 and TRBJ1-3; D is possibly TRBD1 (5 bases). Between the trimmed V and J ends, which lost 2 bases and 5 bases, there was a span of 13 bases. Germline loops: CDR1 KGHSH, CDR2 LQKENI. The CDR3 length is 15 residues. The CDR3 protein is CASSPSAGRRNTIYF. DNA of the CDR3: TGTGCCAGCTCACCATCCGCAGGGCGTAGAAACACCATATATTTT.

This clone occurred a few times. The rearrangement uses TRBV2 and TRBJ1-1; D possibly corresponds to TRBD1 (5 bases). The V end was cut by 7 bases, the J end by 4 bases, with 16 bases between. Germline CDR1 SNHLY, CDR2 FYNNEI. This CDR3 region has 14 residues. Written as DNA, the CDR3 is TGTGCCAGCACCGACGAGGGGTTTGGCACTGAAGCTTTCTTT. Its translation is CASTDEGFGTEAFF.

J is TRBJ1-6 and V is TRBV10-2; TRBD1 agrees at 9 bases. Germline V gene lookup returns CDR1 WSHSY and CDR2 SAAADI. There are 13 residues in the CDR3. V was clipped by 6 bases and J by 6 bases; unmatched bases: 0. CDR3 sequence: CASRDRGNSPLHF. In DNA, the CDR3 is TGCGCCAGCAGGGACAGGGGTAATTCACCCCTCCACTTT.

CDR3 nucleotide sequence: TGTGCCAGCAGGACGCGAGCGGGTGAAAAACTGTTTTTT. This encodes CASRTRAGEKLFF. J is TRBJ1-4 and V is TRBV6-1; D gene unclear. Trimming pared 6 bases from V and 7 bases from J, leaving 12 bases between. The CDR3 covers 13 residues. Germline loops: CDR1 MNHNS, CDR2 SASEGT.

The chain links TRBV19 to TRBJ1-1, with 8 bases identical to TRBD1. This CDR3 is built from 13 residues. With 6 bases clipped from V and 2 bases from J, the junction kept 2 bases outside the gene matches. The germline V gene has CDR1 LNHDA and CDR2 SQIVND (reference sequence). CDR3 protein: CASRGQGNTEAFF. In DNA form, the CDR3 reads TGTGCCAGTAGAGGACAGGGTAACACTGAAGCTTTCTTT.

The rearrangement uses TRBV19 and TRBJ1-5; 9 bases map to TRBD1. The germline CDR1 and CDR2 sequences are LNHDA and SQIVND (reference sequence). J gave up 6 bases and V 6 bases, and 12 bases lay outside the gene matches. CDR3 length: 16 amino acids. The chain's CDR3 is CASRGGRTGVFQPQHF. The DNA for the CDR3 is TGTGCCAGTAGAGGGGGGAGGACAGGGGTTTTTCAGCCCCAGCATTTT.

V and J are TRBV30 and TRBJ1-3; unclear D gene. Germline V CDR1 and CDR2: GTSNPN, SVGIG (reference sequence). The CDR3 contains 12 residues. The ends were cut back, 0 bases at V and 6 bases at J, with 6 bases in the middle. The CDR3 loop reads CAWSVVQNTIYF. In DNA, the CDR3 is TGTGCCTGGAGTGTAGTTCAAAACACCATATATTTT.

This chain connects TRBV7-9 to TRBJ1-1; 11 bases map to TRBD1. The ends lost 3 bases at V and 8 bases at J; junction bases unmatched: 11. Per germline, CDR1 SEHNR and CDR2 FQNEAQ (reference sequence). The CDR3 runs to 16 residues. The chain's CDR3 is CASSFRPGQGEEEAFF. The CDR3 coding sequence is TGTGCCAGCAGCTTTCGTCCGGGACAGGGGGAGGAGGAAGCTTTCTTT.

As for this clone: A read error may produce the germline difference seen at one junction end. The sample carries other DNA sequences with the same CDR3. This chain joins TRBV6-5 and TRBJ1-1; the D gene is possibly TRBD1 (5 bases). CDR3 length equals 14 residues. Germline CDR1 reads MNHEY; CDR2 reads SVGAGI. The chain's CDR3 is CASYAPEGGTEAFF. The DNA for the CDR3 is TGTGCCAGCTACGCCCCAGAAGGTGGGACTGAAGCCTTCTTT.

This chain connects TRBV5-1 to TRBJ2-1; 9 nucleotides match TRBD1. Germline assignment: CDR1 SGHRS and CDR2 YFSETQ. The CDR3 covers 16 residues. The V segment lost 4 bases and the J segment 0 bases; nucleotides outside the gene matches: 5. This chain's CDR3 is CASSKQQGASYNEQFF. The CDR3 nucleotides read TGCGCCAGCAGCAAGCAACAGGGGGCCTCCTACAATGAGCAGTTCTTC.

The CDR3 nucleotides are TGTGCCAGTAGTATGACAGGGTCCCACTACGAGCAGTACTTC. It translates to CASSMTGSHYEQYF. The chain joins TRBV19 to TRBJ2-7, with 7 bases matching TRBD1. The trim removed 3 bases at V and 3 bases at J, leaving 5 bases unmatched. Germline values: CDR1 LNHDA, CDR2 SQIVND (reference sequence). The CDR3 totals 14 residues. The whole variable domain, filled in from reference TRBV19 and TRBJ2-7, reads DGGITQSPKYLFRKEGQNVTLSCEQNLNHDAMYWYRQDPGQGLRLIYYSQIVNDFQKGDIAEGYSVSREKKESFPLTVTSAQKNPTAFYLCASSMTGSHYEQYFGPGTRLTVT.

This clone occurred a few times. The chain links TRBV6-7 to TRBJ1-1; D is unclear. Being an ORF, TRBV6-7 has a function that is uncertain. The CDR3 consists of 20 residues. Between the trimmed V and J ends, which lost 0 bases and 0 bases, there was a span of 23 bases. The CDR3, as DNA: TGTGCCAGCAGTTACTCAGACCGCCGGATCTCAAAGACTATGAACACTGAAGCTTTCTTT. Encoded protein: CASSYSDRRISKTMNTEAFF.